The 24 T cell receptor beta chains below come from one sample, sequenced in a study of blood T cell repertoires in COVID-19. The repertoire was sequenced with immunoSEQ multiplex PCR; TCRdb's copy has only in-frame clones and lacks some. Of more than 200,000 clones in the sample, 65% to 90% are singletons; the top ten hold under 1.5%. Sequencing was carried out using peripheral blood. These receptor sequences come from a woman in her thirties or forties who had recovered from COVID-19.

V usage is TRBV2 and J usage is TRBJ1-1; tentatively, D is TRBD1 (5 bases). Looked up from germline, CDR1 is SNHLY and CDR2 is FYNNEI. Trimming took 0 bases from V and 1 from J, leaving 9 bases between them. The CDR3 has 15 residues. The CDR3 DNA reads TGTGCCAGCAGTGAAGCCTGGACATGGAACACTGAAGCTTTCTTT. Translating gives CASSEAWTWNTEAFF.

The chain employs TRBV19 and TRBJ2-5, with TRBD2 identical over 7 bases. Germline V CDR1 and CDR2: LNHDA, SQIVND (reference sequence). CDR3 length: 15 amino acids. The V gene end was trimmed by 9 bases and the J gene end by 5 bases; junction bases not matched to a gene: 15. The CDR3 region is CASVRSTGLWETQYF. The CDR3 nucleotides are TGTGCCAGCGTCCGTTCGACGGGACTATGGGAGACCCAGTACTTC.

The V gene is TRBV5-1, the J gene TRBJ1-1, with D possibly TRBD1 on 5 matching bases. V gave up 4 bases and J gave up 1 base, with 20 bases separating them. Germline V gene lookup returns CDR1 SGHRS and CDR2 YFSETQ. The CDR3 loop spans 17 amino acids. Here the CDR3 reads CASSLGGDLAQNTEAFF. For the CDR3, the DNA is TGCGCCAGCAGCCTCGGGGGAGATCTGGCTCAGAACACTGAAGCTTTCTTT. Combining the CDR3 with reference TRBV5-1 and TRBJ1-1 gives the whole variable domain KAGVTQTPRYLIKTRGQQVTLSCSPISGHRSVSWYQQTPGQGLQFLFEYFSETQRNKGNFPGRFSGRQFSNSRSEMNVSTLELGDSALYLCASSLGGDLAQNTEAFFGQGTRLTVV.

Details on this clone: The sample holds other DNA sequences that translate to the same CDR3. The rearrangement joins TRBV3-1 (or the pseudogene TRBV3-2) to TRBJ2-7; D might be TRBD2 (5 bases). The CDR3 covers 13 residues. V was pared by 2 bases and J by 1 base, with 6 bases between. Germline lookup yields CDR1 LGHDT and CDR2 YNNKEL (reference sequence). The CDR3 loop reads CASSQSGSYEQYF. CDR3 DNA sequence: TGTGCCAGCAGCCAATCGGGGTCCTACGAGCAGTACTTC.

The rearrangement uses TRBV19 and TRBJ1-5; D gene ambiguous. V lost 5 bases and J lost 2, with 16 bases in between. This CDR3 spans 16 amino acids. The V gene's germline CDR1 is LNHDA and CDR2 SQIVND (reference sequence). CDR3 residues: CASSGVAGMGNQPQHF. DNA for the CDR3: TGTGCCAGTAGTGGGGTAGCGGGTATGGGCAATCAGCCCCAGCATTTT.

The chain carries TRBV2 and TRBJ1-2, with D hard to call. V was pared by 4 bases and J by 6 bases, with 15 bases between. Germline assignment: CDR1 SNHLY and CDR2 FYNNEI. The CDR3 contains 14 residues. CDR3 region: CASSGGAFSNGYTF. The CDR3 nucleotides read TGTGCCAGCAGTGGAGGCGCCTTCTCTAATGGCTACACCTTC.

The genes are TRBV7-2 and TRBJ2-3; 8 nucleotides match TRBD1. The V gene end was trimmed by 5 bases and the J gene end by 2 bases; junction bases not matched to a gene: 9. CDR3 length: 16 residues. CDR1 is SGHTA and CDR2 is FQGNSA in the germline V gene. In DNA form, the CDR3 reads TGTGCCAGCAGCCTCGGGACAGGTTACCCCACAGATACGCAGTATTTT. Its translation: CASSLGTGYPTDTQYF.

This clone was seen more than once but under ten times. V usage is TRBV7-2 and J usage is TRBJ1-6, with a tentative D call TRBD1 (5 bases). Germline V gene sequence: CDR1 SGHTA, CDR2 FQGNSA. The V end was cut by 1 base, the J end by 6 bases, with 13 bases between. This CDR3 is built from 16 residues. CDR3 DNA: TGTGCCAGCAGCTTAGACGTAGGGGCGCGTAATTCACCCCTCCACTTT. This sequence encodes CASSLDVGARNSPLHF.

The chain recombines TRBV7-8 with TRBJ2-6, with D perhaps TRBD1 (6 bases). This CDR3 spans 17 amino acids. Deletions cut 2 bases from V and 2 bases from J, with 13 bases between. Germline CDR1 and CDR2: SGHVS and FQNEAQ. For the CDR3, the DNA is TGTGCCAGCAGCTTAAGAGACAGGATCACTGGGGCCAACGTCCTGACTTTC. Residues: CASSLRDRITGANVLTF.

The chain links TRBV10-3 to TRBJ2-2; 8 nucleotides align to TRBD2. The CDR3 is 16 amino acids. The V and J ends lost 0 bases and 0 bases, in that order; junction bases with no gene match: 0. Germline CDR1 reads ENHRY; CDR2 reads SYGVKD. The chain's CDR3 is CAISESGLANTGELFF. CDR3 DNA sequence: TGTGCCATCAGTGAGTCGGGACTAGCGAACACCGGGGAGCTGTTTTTT.

This chain links TRBV7-2 with TRBJ1-1; D is possibly TRBD1 (5 bases). V gave up 1 base and J gave up 5 bases, with 11 bases separating them. Germline-derived CDR1 and CDR2 are SGHTA and FQGNSA. The CDR3 extends over 14 amino acids. The CDR3 region is CASSLDGGGTEAFF. DNA of the CDR3: TGTGCCAGCAGCTTAGATGGGGGGGGAACTGAAGCTTTCTTT.

The rearrangement joins TRBV5-1 to TRBJ2-1, with 8 bases matching TRBD2. This CDR3 region has 18 residues. Germline V gives CDR1 SGHRS, CDR2 YFSETQ. The trim removed 4 bases at V and 0 bases at J, leaving 12 bases unmatched. This chain's CDR3 is CASSPNERGGSSYNEQFF. DNA of the CDR3: TGCGCCAGCAGCCCAAATGAACGCGGGGGGAGCTCCTACAATGAGCAGTTCTTC.

The rearrangement links TRBV13 to TRBJ2-1; the match to TRBD2 covers 7 bases. V trimming: 2 bases; J trimming: 1 base; junction bases outside the gene matches: 2. The CDR3 is made up of 15 amino acids. CDR1 and CDR2 from the germline V gene are PRHDT and FYEKMQ (reference sequence). CDR3 protein: CASSLSGGSYNEQFF. The CDR3 DNA follows: TGTGCCAGCAGCTTATCGGGGGGATCCTACAATGAGCAGTTCTTC.

The rearrangement links TRBV28 to TRBJ2-1; tentatively, D is TRBD2 (7 bases). Trimming cost V 6 bases and J 10 bases, with 13 bases left between them. CDR3 size: 12 residues. CDR1 and CDR2 (germline): MDHEN, SYDVKM. The CDR3 nucleotides read TGTGCCAGCAGAGGGGAGGGGGACGAGCAGTTCTTC. It is translated as CASRGEGDEQFF.

This chain links TRBV7-2 with TRBJ1-5; D not certain. The CDR3 extends over 13 amino acids. Germline V gene sequence: CDR1 SGHTA, CDR2 FQGNSA. The V end was cut by 3 bases, the J end by 7 bases, with 10 bases between. Here the CDR3 DNA reads TGTGCCAGCAGCTTTACGGGTACACAGCCCCAGCATTTT. This sequence encodes CASSFTGTQPQHF. The variable domain in full, with the rest retrieved from reference TRBV7-2 and TRBJ1-5, is GAGVSQSPSNKVTEKGKDVELRCDPISGHTALYWYRQSLGQGLEFLIYFQGNSAPDKSGLPSDRFSAERTGGSVSTLTIQRTQQEDSAVYLCASSFTGTQPQHFGDGTRLSIL.

The chain carries TRBV28 and TRBJ1-2; 9 bases agree with TRBD1. Trimming at V came to 5 bases and at J to 4 bases, leaving 11 bases not matched to a gene. Germline CDR1 and CDR2: MDHEN and SYDVKM. This CDR3 is 16 amino acids long. This CDR3 reads CASSPPGTGWAYGYTF. The DNA for the CDR3 is TGTGCCAGCAGTCCTCCGGGGACAGGGTGGGCCTATGGCTACACCTTC.

J is TRBJ1-3 and V is TRBV18; D unresolved. The CDR3 extends over 15 amino acids. The V gene lost 4 bases and the J gene lost 1 base, with 11 bases spanning the gap. Per the germline V gene, CDR1 is KGHSH and CDR2 is LQKENI. The CDR3 bases are TGTGCCAGCTCACTCAACAATGATTCTGGAAACACCATATATTTT. It specifies CASSLNNDSGNTIYF.

The chain employs TRBV3-1 (or the pseudogene TRBV3-2) and TRBJ2-3; 7 bases agree with TRBD1. Germline loops: CDR1 LGHDT, CDR2 YNNKEL (reference sequence). Germline trimming cut 4 bases from V and 5 bases from J; bases unmatched to any gene: 9. This CDR3 contains 15 residues. The CDR3 DNA reads as TGTGCCAGCAGCCCCTTGGGACAGAAGGTAGATACGCAGTATTTT. Protein: CASSPLGQKVDTQYF.

This rearrangement joins TRBV5-4 to TRBJ2-7, with TRBD2 matching 9 bases. Germline V gene sequence: CDR1 SGHNT, CDR2 YYREEE (reference sequence). The CDR3 covers 15 residues. With 5 bases clipped from V and 3 bases from J, the junction kept 9 bases outside the gene matches. CDR3: CASRDLRGGDYEQYF. The CDR3 bases are TGTGCCAGCAGGGATTTGCGGGGGGGGGACTACGAGCAGTACTTC.

The rearrangement joins TRBV10-3 to TRBJ2-7, with TRBD1 identical over 10 bases. The germline CDR1 and CDR2 sequences are ENHRY and SYGVKD. This CDR3 comprises 15 residues. With V trimmed by 0 bases and J by 6 bases, 5 bases remained unmatched. CDR3 amino acids: CAISESGQGISEQYF. The CDR3 DNA reads as TGTGCCATCAGTGAGTCGGGACAGGGGATCTCCGAGCAGTACTTC.

The chain recombines TRBV18 with TRBJ2-5; the D gene is possibly TRBD1 (6 bases). Trimming left V 6 bases short and J 3 bases short, with 11 bases between. Germline V gene lookup returns CDR1 KGHSH and CDR2 LQKENI. The CDR3 totals 13 residues. The CDR3: CASSQQGEETQYF. In DNA form, the CDR3 reads TGTGCCAGCTCCCAACAGGGAGAAGAGACCCAGTACTTC.

The chain has TRBV27 and TRBJ2-7, with 9 bases aligning to TRBD1. This CDR3 contains 18 residues. Losses at the gene ends were 4 bases for V and 2 bases for J; bases not matched to a gene: 15. Germline V gene data show CDR1 as MNHEY and CDR2 as SMNVEV (reference sequence). CDR3 amino acids: CASSSNLLGQGNPYEQYF. Written as DNA, the CDR3 is TGTGCCAGCAGTTCCAACCTCCTCGGACAGGGGAACCCCTACGAGCAGTACTTC.

CDR3 sequence: CASSPRQVANTEAFF. In nucleotides, the CDR3 is TGTGCCAGCTCACCAAGACAGGTAGCGAACACTGAAGCTTTCTTT. The rearrangement joins TRBV18 to TRBJ1-1; TRBD1 might be the D (6 bases). CDR3 size: 15 residues. V lost 2 bases and J 1 base, leaving 11 bases between the germline ends. The germline CDR1 and CDR2 sequences are KGHSH and LQKENI.

The rearrangement uses TRBV7-2 and TRBJ2-3, with D maybe TRBD2 (6 bases). The CDR3 has 15 residues. Germline lookup yields CDR1 SGHTA and CDR2 FQGNSA. The ends were cut back, 2 bases at V and 5 bases at J, with 14 bases in the middle. Here the CDR3 reads CASSLLSLRGDTQYF. CDR3 nucleotides: TGTGCCAGCAGCTTATTATCTCTGCGGGGAGATACGCAGTATTTT.